The 5 T cell receptor beta chains below come from one sample, sequenced in a study of OX40 agonist ivuxolimab in advanced cancers. This table comes from immunoSEQ multiplex PCR, and its TCRdb copy is limited to in-frame clones, with some not included. The sample consists of tens of thousands of clones, about 92% of them appearing once. Specimen: CD4+ or CD8+ T cells sorted from blood, collected in a trial of the OX40 agonist ivuxolimab. These receptors originate from an adult with an advanced solid tumor such as melanoma, head and neck, liver or kidney cancer.

The V gene is TRBV10-3, the J gene TRBJ2-3, with 10 bases lining up with TRBD2. Germline values: CDR1 ENHRY, CDR2 SYGVKD. This CDR3 region has 14 residues. The trim removed 8 bases at V and 1 base at J, leaving 3 bases unmatched. The CDR3 protein is CAIAGLAGTDTQYF. DNA for the CDR3: TGTGCCATCGCCGGACTAGCGGGCACAGATACGCAGTATTTT.

The CDR3: CASNPGFSGNTIYF. The DNA for the CDR3 is TGTGCCAGCAATCCAGGGTTCTCTGGAAACACCATATATTTT. The chain recombines TRBV28 with TRBJ1-3, with a possible D match to TRBD1 (5 bases). Trimming shortened V by 7 bases and J by 0 bases, and 10 bases separated the two germline ends. The CDR3 sequence is 14 residues long. The germline V gene has CDR1 MDHEN and CDR2 SYDVKM. Full variable domain (outside the CDR3, taken from reference TRBV28 and TRBJ1-3): DVKVTQSSRYLVKRTGEKVFLECVQDMDHENMFWYRQDPGLGLRLIYFSYDVKMKEKGDIPEGYSVSREKKERFSLILESASTNQTSMYLCASNPGFSGNTIYFGEGSWLTVV.

The V gene is TRBV19, the J gene TRBJ1-2; D is possibly TRBD1 (5 bases). V was trimmed by 6 bases and J by 3 bases, leaving 17 bases between them. There are 15 residues in the CDR3. Germline values: CDR1 LNHDA, CDR2 SQIVND (reference sequence). CDR3 sequence (DNA): TGTGCCAGTAGCGTCGGGACCCCCCAGGACTATGGCTACACCTTC. Amino acid sequence: CASSVGTPQDYGYTF.

This chain joins TRBV2 and TRBJ2-5, with D possibly called TRBD1 or TRBD2 (6 bases each). The germline CDR1 and CDR2 sequences are SNHLY and FYNNEI. The CDR3 is made up of 13 amino acids. The V end lost 7 bases, the J end lost 2 bases, and 11 bases lay between the germline ends. In DNA, the CDR3 is TGTGCCAGCAAGAGGGGGGAACAAGAGACCCAGTACTTC. Protein: CASKRGEQETQYF.

The V call is TRBV12-5, the J call TRBJ1-5; no firm D call. The CDR3 is 16 amino acids. The V end lost 0 bases, the J end lost 3 bases, and 12 bases lay between the germline ends. Germline V lookup: CDR1 LGHNT, CDR2 FRNRAP. The CDR3 bases are TGTGCTAGTGGTTTGGTACACGTTCGGGACAATCAGCCCCAGCATTTT. It specifies CASGLVHVRDNQPQHF.